This T cell receptor beta chain is from a study of human T cells and chemical hapten exposure. The CDR3 extends over 16 amino acids. Trimming cost V 3 bases and J 0 bases, with 14 bases left between them. Germline CDR1 SGHKS, CDR2 YYEKEE (reference sequence). TCRdb analysed the RACE reads with MiXCR anew, one entry per CDR3 protein. In the table there are 80,000 to 100,000 distinct CDR3 sequences, roughly a tenth of which are singletons. Documented time point: pre-sensitization, week 0. The treatment here: therapeutic diphenylcyclopropenone sensitization with weekly scalp DPC. Here the sequenced sample was whole blood, taken in connection with sensitization to the hapten diphenylcyclopropenone (DPC). The chain uses TRBV5-5 and TRBJ2-3, with a possible D match to TRBD2 (5 bases). The TCR comes from a woman aged 60 to 75 with alopecia areata. Some clones in this sample may be carry-over from other donors' samples. CDR3 region: CASSSPGWVSTDTQYF. The CDR3 DNA reads as TGTGCCAGCAGCTCCCCGGGGTGGGTCAGCACAGATACGCAGTATTTT.